What follows are 8 T cell receptor beta chains derived from one specimen sequenced in a study of graft-versus-host responses after intestinal transplantation. Profiled with immunoSEQ multiplex PCR; TCRdb holds only in-frame clones, not every one. The profile shows 20,000 to 25,000 clones, approximately 92% of them singletons. The material sequenced was PBMCs, taken around 37 weeks after intestinal transplant. These receptors were obtained from a human patient who received an intestinal transplant, so some T cells may come from the graft donor.

The chain has TRBV12-5 and TRBJ1-5, with D uncertain. The CDR3 consists of 13 residues. V lost 3 bases and J lost 6, with 9 bases in between. CDR1 is LGHNT, CDR2 FRNRAP, per germline. The CDR3 DNA reads as TGTGCTAGTGGTTTCAACGATATTCAGCCCCAGCATTTT. Translating it yields CASGFNDIQPQHF. The variable domain in full, completed from reference TRBV12-5 and TRBJ1-5, reads DARVTQTPRHKVTEMGQEVTMRCQPILGHNTVFWYRQTMMQGLELLAYFRNRAPLDDSGMPKDRFSAEMPDATLATLKIQPSEPRDSAVYFCASGFNDIQPQHFGDGTRLSIL.

For the CDR3, the DNA is TGTGCCAGCAGCCTGGGGGTCTCGATGGGGAAGAAAGAGACCCAGTACTTC. This sequence encodes CASSLGVSMGKKETQYF. The J gene is TRBJ2-5, the V gene TRBV11-2; D may correspond to TRBD1 or TRBD2 (5 bases each). The CDR3 runs to 17 residues. CDR1 SGHAT and CDR2 FQNNGV come from the germline V gene. V lost 5 bases, J lost 3 bases, and 22 bases lay in between.

The chain carries TRBV7-9 and TRBJ2-1, with D unresolved. The V end lost 0 bases, the J end lost 0 bases, and 6 bases lay between the germline ends. Germline V gene data show CDR1 as SEHNR and CDR2 as FQNEAQ (reference sequence). CDR3 length: 15 amino acids. CDR3 nucleotide sequence: TGTGCCAGCAGCTTAGCCGGAAGCTCCTACAATGAGCAGTTCTTC. It specifies CASSLAGSSYNEQFF.

The chain has TRBV6-1 and TRBJ1-1; weak D call: TRBD1 (6 bases). CDR1 and CDR2 (germline): MNHNS, SASEGT. This CDR3 is 14 amino acids long. The germline V and J ends were trimmed by 3 bases and 8 bases, with 16 bases remaining between them. The CDR3 loop reads CASSDLGGPNEAFF. CDR3 in DNA: TGTGCCAGCAGTGATTTGGGGGGCCCCAACGAAGCTTTCTTT.

The chain is built from TRBV2 and TRBJ1-4; D is undetermined. Germline-derived CDR1 and CDR2 are SNHLY and FYNNEI. CDR3 size: 13 residues. V was trimmed by 2 bases and J by 5 bases, leaving 6 bases between them. The CDR3 sequence: CASSESENEKLFF. The CDR3 DNA reads TGTGCCAGCAGTGAAAGCGAGAATGAAAAACTGTTTTTT.

The J gene is TRBJ2-1, the V gene TRBV5-1, with 9 bases aligning to TRBD2. The J segment lost 8 bases and the V segment lost 0 bases, leaving 9 bases of the junction unmatched. There are 16 residues in the CDR3. Germline CDR1 SGHRS, CDR2 YFSETQ. DNA for the CDR3: TGCGCCAGCAGCTTGGAACCGGGACTAGCTTCGGATGAGCAGTTCTTC. This gives the protein CASSLEPGLASDEQFF.

This clone was seen a single time. V and J are TRBV6-1 and TRBJ1-3; weak D call: TRBD1 (6 bases). V was shortened by 7 bases and J by 4 bases, with 14 bases between the two germline ends. Per germline, CDR1 MNHNS and CDR2 SASEGT. The CDR3 extends over 14 amino acids. The CDR3 bases are TGTGCCAGCATCGATACAGGGAGGGGAAACACCATATATTTT. It yields the protein CASIDTGRGNTIYF.

The chain uses TRBV6-6 and TRBJ1-1, with TRBD1 matching 8 bases. This CDR3 is built from 14 residues. CDR1 and CDR2 (germline): MNHNY, SVGAGI (reference sequence). Germline trimming cut 5 bases from V and 4 bases from J; bases unmatched to any gene: 6. The CDR3 sequence is CASSDRGLGTEAFF. DNA for the CDR3: TGTGCCAGCAGTGACAGGGGTTTGGGCACTGAAGCTTTCTTT.